A selection of T cell receptor beta chains follows, all from one sample in a study of response to subunit inactivated influenza vaccine. TCRdb itself ran the RT-PCR reads through MiXCR, one entry per CDR3 protein. The sample lists some 800,000 distinct CDR3 sequences; about 20% were seen once. This specimen was PBMCs from blood, taken about 5 days after vaccination. The receptor set was obtained from a man between 45 and 60 years old who received an inactivated influenza vaccine. The CDR3 runs from the conserved cysteine through the conserved F or W. The D gene is left open where the match is weak. Clone size is stated in some rows and not others, as once, few, many or a class when expanded.

>.|.|TRBV12-3/TRBV12-4|TRBJ1-2
TGTGCCAGCAGTTTAGAGTATAGAGGAAATGGCTACACCTTC
CASSLEYRGNGYTF
>few|TRBD1|TRBV4-1|TRBJ1-2
TGCGCCAGCAGCCGAACAGGGGCGGGTAACTATGGCTACACCTTC
CASSRTGAGNYGYTF
>few|.|TRBV20-1|TRBJ2-7
TGCAGTGCTAGACGGCGGGGACGTCGGGCCTGGGAGCAGTACTTC
CSARRRGRRAWEQYF
>few|.|TRBV5-1|TRBJ2-1
TGCGCCAGCAGCTTCGGCCCGGGGAGCGCGCAGTTCTTC
CASSFGPGSAQFF
>.|TRBD1|TRBV11-2|TRBJ2-2
TGTGCCAGCAGCTTATCCCCACAAACAGGGGGCAACACCGGGGAGCTGTTTTTT
CASSLSPQTGGNTGELFF
>few|TRBD2|TRBV9|TRBJ2-2
TGTGCCAGCAGCGTAGAAGGCGGGAGGGCCGTCACCGGGGAGCTGTTTTTT
CASSVEGGRAVTGELFF
>.|.|TRBV12-3/TRBV12-4|TRBJ1-5
TGTGCCAGCAGCTCACTTGATCAGCCCCAGCATTTT
CASSSLDQPQHF
>.|.|TRBV6-2/TRBV6-3|TRBJ2-7
TGTGCCAGCAGTTACGGGGACGGAGGTTTGGGGCAGTACTTC
CASSYGDGGLGQYF
>.|.|TRBV24-1|TRBJ2-1
TGTGCCACCAGTGATGCCAGTTCCTACAATGAGCAGTTCTTC
CATSDASSYNEQFF
>.|TRBD2|TRBV4-2|TRBJ2-3
TGTGCCAGCAGCCAACGTGGGACTAGCGGGGGGAGCACAGATACGCAGTATTTT
CASSQRGTSGGSTDTQYF
>.|TRBD2|TRBV6-5|TRBJ2-3
TGTGCCAGCAGTTACGTAACTAGCGGGGTGGCCAATACGCAGTATTTT
CASSYVTSGVANTQYF
>few|.|TRBV7-3|TRBJ2-1
TGTGCCAGCAGCTACGACTACTACAATGAGCAGTTCTTC
CASSYDYYNEQFF
>.|.|TRBV20-1|TRBJ2-3
TGCAGTGCAGAGCGGAGAACTAGCACAGATACGCAGTATTTT
CSAERRTSTDTQYF
>many|.|TRBV20-1|TRBJ1-5
TGCAGTGCTAGAGGGCCATCCAATCAGCCCCAGCATTTT
CSARGPSNQPQHF
>few|.|TRBV4-2|TRBJ1-4
TGTGCCAGCAGCCAAGATAACACGGCAACTAATGAAAAACTGTTTTTT
CASSQDNTATNEKLFF
>few|.|TRBV6-2/TRBV6-3|TRBJ2-7
TGTGCCAGCAGTTATGAGTGGGGGTTGAGCTCCTACGAGCAGTACTTC
CASSYEWGLSSYEQYF
>few|.|TRBV29-1|TRBJ1-3
TGCAGCGTTGAAGATCAAGCTTCTGGAAACACCATATATTTT
CSVEDQASGNTIYF
>.|TRBD1|TRBV27|TRBJ1-5
TGTGCCAGCAGAACAGGGGCCTGGGATCAGCCCCAGCATTTT
CASRTGAWDQPQHF
>.|.|TRBV6-5|TRBJ1-6
TGTGCCAGCAGTTACTATCAGGGTTATAATTCACCCCTCCACTTT
CASSYYQGYNSPLHF
>few|.|TRBV28|TRBJ2-3
TGTGCCAGCAAAACAGGGTGGTCAGATACGCAGTATTTT
CASKTGWSDTQYF
>.|TRBD1|TRBV20-1|TRBJ2-3
TGCAGTGCTAGGAGGCACAGGGGGCCAGCAGATACGCAGTATTTT
CSARRHRGPADTQYF
>few|TRBD2|TRBV6-2/TRBV6-3|TRBJ2-3
TGTGCCAGCAGTTACTCGGACCGGGACTACACAGATACGCAGTATTTT
CASSYSDRDYTDTQYF
>.|.|TRBV14|TRBJ2-1
TGTGCCAGCAGCCAAGGGCCCGAGCAGTTCTTC
CASSQGPEQFF
>.|.|TRBV6-5|TRBJ2-1
TGTGCCAGCAGTTCCTACACCGGGCAGTTCTTC
CASSSYTGQFF
>.|.|TRBV12-3/TRBV12-4|TRBJ2-2
TGTGCCAGCAGTATCCCGGTTTTGAACACCGGGGAGCTGTTTTTT
CASSIPVLNTGELFF
>many|TRBD2|TRBV6-2/TRBV6-3|TRBJ2-5
TGTGCCGGGGGACTAGCGGCTGAGGAGACCCAGTACTTC
CAGGLAAEETQYF
>.|TRBD2|TRBV5-1|TRBJ2-7
TGCGCCAGCAGCCTTACTAGCGGGACCTACTCCTACGAGCAGTACTTC
CASSLTSGTYSYEQYF
>few|TRBD2|TRBV27|TRBJ2-3
TGTGCCAGCAGCCTAGCGGGAGGGAATACGCAGTATTTT
CASSLAGGNTQYF
>few|.|TRBV28|TRBJ2-1
TGTGCCAGCAGCCTCAGCCATGATGAGCAGTTCTTC
CASSLSHDEQFF
>few|.|TRBV12-3/TRBV12-4|TRBJ2-7
TGTGCCAGCAGTTTAATGGGGGGCACATACGAGCAGTACTTC
CASSLMGGTYEQYF
>many|.|TRBV4-2|TRBJ1-1
TGTGCCAGCAGCCAAGGCAGGGGCCGCGAAAGGCGCACTGAAGCTTTCTTT
CASSQGRGRERRTEAFF
>.|TRBD2|TRBV4-1|TRBJ2-3
TGCGCCAGCAGCCAAGAAGGACTAGCGGGAGAGAGCATGGGTACGCAGTATTTT
CASSQEGLAGESMGTQYF
>many|.|TRBV6-5|TRBJ2-7
TGTGCCAGCAGTTACGGGTCTGGTACCAGCTCCTACGAGCAGTACTTC
CASSYGSGTSSYEQYF
>.|.|TRBV29-1|TRBJ1-1
TGCAGCGGGGTTAAGAACACTGAAGCTTTCTTT
CSGVKNTEAFF
>many|.|TRBV5-6|TRBJ2-7
TGTGCCAGCGCTGGAAGCTCCTACGAGCAGTACTTC
CASAGSSYEQYF
>few|.|TRBV10-3|TRBJ1-3
TGTGCCATCAGTGAAGGGCAAAACTCTGGAAACACCATATATTTT
CAISEGQNSGNTIYF
>few|TRBD1|TRBV20-1|TRBJ1-5
TGCAGTGCCATCGGGTTACGCGGACAGGGAGGAAGGCAGCCCCAGCATTTT
CSAIGLRGQGGRQPQHF
>few|.|TRBV5-1|TRBJ2-5
TGCGCCAGCAGCTTGGAGGCAGGGAAACAGACCCAGTACTTC
CASSLEAGKQTQYF
>.|TRBD2|TRBV20-1|TRBJ2-1
TGCAGTGCTGGGGGACAGTTGACGGCTAGCGGGATGGGGAATGAGCAGTTCTTC
CSAGGQLTASGMGNEQFF
>few|TRBD1|TRBV7-8|TRBJ1-1
TGTGCCAGCAGCTGGACAGGGTACGGCACTGAAGCTTTCTTT
CASSWTGYGTEAFF
>few|.|TRBV5-1|TRBJ2-2
TGCGCCAGCAGCACGCTAGTAATCGGCGGGGAGCTGTTTTTT
CASSTLVIGGELFF
>few|.|TRBV27|TRBJ1-2
TGTGCCAGCATGTCGGGCCCCCCGGGACCGATCTATGGCTACACCTTC
CASMSGPPGPIYGYTF